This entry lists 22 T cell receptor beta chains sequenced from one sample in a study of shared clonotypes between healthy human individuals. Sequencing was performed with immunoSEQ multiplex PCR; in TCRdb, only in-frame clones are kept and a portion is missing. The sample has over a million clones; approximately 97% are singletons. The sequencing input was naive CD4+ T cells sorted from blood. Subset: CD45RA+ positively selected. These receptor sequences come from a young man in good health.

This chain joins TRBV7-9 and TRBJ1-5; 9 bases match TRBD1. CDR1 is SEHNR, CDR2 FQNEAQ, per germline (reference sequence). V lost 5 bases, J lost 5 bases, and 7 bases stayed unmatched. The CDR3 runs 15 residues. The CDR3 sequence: CASSPGQGIHQPQHF. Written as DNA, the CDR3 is TGTGCCAGCAGCCCTGGACAGGGGATTCATCAGCCCCAGCATTTT.

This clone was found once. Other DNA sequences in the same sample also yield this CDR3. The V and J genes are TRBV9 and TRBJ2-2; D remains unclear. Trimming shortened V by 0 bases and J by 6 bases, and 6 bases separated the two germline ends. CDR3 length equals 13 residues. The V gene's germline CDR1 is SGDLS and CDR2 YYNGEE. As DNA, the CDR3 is TGTGCCAGCAGCGTAGAAGGCGCCGGGGAGCTGTTTTTT. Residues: CASSVEGAGELFF.

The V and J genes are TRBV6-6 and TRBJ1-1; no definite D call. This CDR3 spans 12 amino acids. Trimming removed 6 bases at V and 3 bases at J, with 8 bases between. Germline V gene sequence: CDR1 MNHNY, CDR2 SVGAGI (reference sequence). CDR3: CASRHRDTEAFF. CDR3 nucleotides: TGTGCCAGCAGACACAGAGACACTGAAGCTTTCTTT.

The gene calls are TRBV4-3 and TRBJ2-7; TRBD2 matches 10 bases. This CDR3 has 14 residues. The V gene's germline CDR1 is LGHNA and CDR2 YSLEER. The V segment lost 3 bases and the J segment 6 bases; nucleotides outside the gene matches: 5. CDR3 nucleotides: TGCGCCAGCAGCCAGGCTAGCGGGAGTGCCGAGCAGTACTTC. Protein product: CASSQASGSAEQYF.

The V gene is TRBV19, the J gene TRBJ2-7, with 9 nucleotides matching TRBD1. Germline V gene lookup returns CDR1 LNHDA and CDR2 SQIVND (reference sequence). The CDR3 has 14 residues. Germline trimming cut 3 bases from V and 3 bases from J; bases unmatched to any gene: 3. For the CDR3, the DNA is TGTGCCAGTAGTATGTCGACAGGGGGCTACGAGCAGTACTTC. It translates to CASSMSTGGYEQYF.

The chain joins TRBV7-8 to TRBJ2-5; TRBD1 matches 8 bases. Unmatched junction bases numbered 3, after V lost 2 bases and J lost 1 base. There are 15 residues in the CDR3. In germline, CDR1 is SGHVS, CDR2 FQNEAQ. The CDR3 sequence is CASSLFGTGQETQYF. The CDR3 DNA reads TGTGCCAGCAGCTTATTCGGGACAGGCCAAGAGACCCAGTACTTC.

DNA for the CDR3: TGTGCCAGCAGACCTCGCGGGGGGATGAACAATGAGCAGTTCTTC. This translates into CASRPRGGMNNEQFF. The gene calls are TRBV28 and TRBJ2-1; 8 bases agree with TRBD2. There are 15 residues in the CDR3. The ends lost 6 bases at V and 5 bases at J; junction bases unmatched: 9. Germline CDR1 MDHEN, CDR2 SYDVKM.

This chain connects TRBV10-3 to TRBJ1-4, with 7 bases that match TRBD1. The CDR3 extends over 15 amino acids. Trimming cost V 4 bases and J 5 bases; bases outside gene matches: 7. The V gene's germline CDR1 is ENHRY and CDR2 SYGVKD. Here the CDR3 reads CAISAAPTGNEKLFF. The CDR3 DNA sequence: TGTGCCATCAGTGCAGCCCCGACAGGGAATGAAAAACTGTTTTTT.

The CDR3 spells CASSPSPNSYEQYF. CDR3 coding DNA: TGTGCCAGCAGTCCTTCCCCAAATTCCTACGAGCAGTACTTC. The chain couples TRBV28 to TRBJ2-7; no reliable D call. This CDR3 comprises 14 residues. Germline V gives CDR1 MDHEN, CDR2 SYDVKM. V lost 5 bases and J lost 1, with 12 bases in between.

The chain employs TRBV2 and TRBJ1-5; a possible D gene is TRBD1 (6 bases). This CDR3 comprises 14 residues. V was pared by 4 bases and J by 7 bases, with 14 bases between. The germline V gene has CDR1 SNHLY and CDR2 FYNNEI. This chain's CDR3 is CASSVMGQKQPQHF. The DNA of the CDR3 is TGTGCCAGCAGTGTCATGGGACAAAAGCAGCCCCAGCATTTT. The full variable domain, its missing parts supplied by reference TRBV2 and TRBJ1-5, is EPEVTQTPSHQVTQMGQEVILRCVPISNHLYFYWYRQILGQKVEFLVSFYNNEISEKSEIFDDQFSVERPDGSNFTLKIRSTKLEDSAMYFCASSVMGQKQPQHFGDGTRLSIL.

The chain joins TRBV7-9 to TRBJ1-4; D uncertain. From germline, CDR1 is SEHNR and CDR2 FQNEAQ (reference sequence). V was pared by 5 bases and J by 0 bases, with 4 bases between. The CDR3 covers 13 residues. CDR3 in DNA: TGTGCCAGCAGCAACCCAACTAATGAAAAACTGTTTTTT. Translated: CASSNPTNEKLFF.

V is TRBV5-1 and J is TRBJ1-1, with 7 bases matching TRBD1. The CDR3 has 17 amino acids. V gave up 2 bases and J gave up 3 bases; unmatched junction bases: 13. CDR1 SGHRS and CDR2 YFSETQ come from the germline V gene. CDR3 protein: CASSFHLGGVKDTEAFF. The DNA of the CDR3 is TGCGCCAGCAGCTTCCACCTAGGGGGCGTAAAGGACACTGAAGCTTTCTTT.

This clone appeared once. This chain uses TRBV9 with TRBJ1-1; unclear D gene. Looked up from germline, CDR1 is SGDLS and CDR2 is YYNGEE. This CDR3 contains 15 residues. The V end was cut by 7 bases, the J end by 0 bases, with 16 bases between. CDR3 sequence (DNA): TGTGCCAGCGCCCGAGGATTACTTATGAACACTGAAGCTTTCTTT. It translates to CASARGLLMNTEAFF.

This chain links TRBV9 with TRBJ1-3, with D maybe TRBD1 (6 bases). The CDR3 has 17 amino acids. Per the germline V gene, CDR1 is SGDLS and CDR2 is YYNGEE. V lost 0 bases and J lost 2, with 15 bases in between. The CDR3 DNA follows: TGTGCCAGCAGCGTAGAACAGGGACCCAGGGCTGGAAACACCATATATTTT. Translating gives CASSVEQGPRAGNTIYF.

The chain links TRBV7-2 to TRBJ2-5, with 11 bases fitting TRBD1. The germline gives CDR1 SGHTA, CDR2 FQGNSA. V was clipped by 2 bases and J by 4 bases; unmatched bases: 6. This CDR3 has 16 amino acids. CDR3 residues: CASSLNLGTGGETQYF. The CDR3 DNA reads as TGTGCCAGCAGCTTAAACCTCGGGACAGGGGGAGAGACCCAGTACTTC.

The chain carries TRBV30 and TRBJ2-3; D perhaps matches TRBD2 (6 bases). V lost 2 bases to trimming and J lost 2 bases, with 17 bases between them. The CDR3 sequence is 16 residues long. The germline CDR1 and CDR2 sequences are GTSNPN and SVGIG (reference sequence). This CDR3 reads CAWSRGAVRSTDTQYF. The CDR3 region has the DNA TGTGCCTGGAGTCGCGGGGCGGTGAGATCCACAGATACGCAGTATTTT. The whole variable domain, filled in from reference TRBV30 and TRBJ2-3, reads SQTIHQWPATLVQPVGSPLSLECTVEGTSNPNLYWYRQAAGRGLQLLFYSVGIGQISSEVPQNLSASRPQDRQFILSSKKLLLSDSGFYLCAWSRGAVRSTDTQYFGPGTRLTVL.

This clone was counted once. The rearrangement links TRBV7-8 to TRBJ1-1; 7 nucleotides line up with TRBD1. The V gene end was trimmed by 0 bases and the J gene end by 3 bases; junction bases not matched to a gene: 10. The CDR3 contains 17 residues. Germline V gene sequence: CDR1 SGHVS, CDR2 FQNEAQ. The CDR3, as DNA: TGTGCCAGCAGCTTAGCGAGGCAGGGGGGCAGGGACACTGAAGCTTTCTTT. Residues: CASSLARQGGRDTEAFF. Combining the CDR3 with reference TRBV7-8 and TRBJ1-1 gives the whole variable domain GAGVSQSPRYKVAKRGQDVALRCDPISGHVSLFWYQQALGQGPEFLTYFQNEAQLDKSGLPSDRFFAERPEGSVSTLKIQRTQQEDSAVYLCASSLARQGGRDTEAFFGQGTRLTVV.

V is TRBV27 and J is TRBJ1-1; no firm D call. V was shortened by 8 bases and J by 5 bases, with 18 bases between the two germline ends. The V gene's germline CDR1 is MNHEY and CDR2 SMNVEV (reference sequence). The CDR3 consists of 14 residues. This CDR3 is CASAGPGFATEAFF. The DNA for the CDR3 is TGTGCCAGCGCTGGGCCCGGCTTCGCAACTGAAGCTTTCTTT.

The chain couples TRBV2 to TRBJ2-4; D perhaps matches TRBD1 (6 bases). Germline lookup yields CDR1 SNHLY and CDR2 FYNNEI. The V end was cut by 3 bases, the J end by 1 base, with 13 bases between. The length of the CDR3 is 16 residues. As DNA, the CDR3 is TGTGCCAGCAGTGACCCAGGGGAAGGCGCCAAAAACATTCAGTACTTC. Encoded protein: CASSDPGEGAKNIQYF.

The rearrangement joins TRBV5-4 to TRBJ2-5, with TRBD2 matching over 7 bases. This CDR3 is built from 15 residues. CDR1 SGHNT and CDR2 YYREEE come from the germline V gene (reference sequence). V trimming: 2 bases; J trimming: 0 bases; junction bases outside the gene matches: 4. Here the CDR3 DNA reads TGTGCCAGCAGCTTCGGGACTACGTACCAAGAGACCCAGTACTTC. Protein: CASSFGTTYQETQYF. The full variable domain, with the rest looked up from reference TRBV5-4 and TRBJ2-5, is ETGVTQSPTHLIKTRGQQVTLRCSSQSGHNTVSWYQQALGQGPQFIFQYYREEENGRGNFPPRFSGLQFPNYSSELNVNALELDDSALYLCASSFGTTYQETQYFGPGTRLLVL.

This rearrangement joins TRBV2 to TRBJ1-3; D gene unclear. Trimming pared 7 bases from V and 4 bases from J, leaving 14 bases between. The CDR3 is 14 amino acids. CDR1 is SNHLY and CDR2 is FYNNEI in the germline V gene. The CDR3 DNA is TGTGCCAGCAATCCGGGATTGGGAGGAAACACCATATATTTT. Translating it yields CASNPGLGGNTIYF.

Here the CDR3 reads CASSYSIPRGNTEAFF. The CDR3 DNA reads as TGTGCCAGCAGTTACTCGATACCCCGGGGGAACACTGAAGCTTTCTTT. The rearrangement links TRBV6-6 to TRBJ1-1; no definite D call. The ends were cut back, 0 bases at V and 1 base at J, with 12 bases in the middle. CDR3 size: 16 residues. CDR1 and CDR2 from the germline V gene are MNHNY and SVGAGI (reference sequence).